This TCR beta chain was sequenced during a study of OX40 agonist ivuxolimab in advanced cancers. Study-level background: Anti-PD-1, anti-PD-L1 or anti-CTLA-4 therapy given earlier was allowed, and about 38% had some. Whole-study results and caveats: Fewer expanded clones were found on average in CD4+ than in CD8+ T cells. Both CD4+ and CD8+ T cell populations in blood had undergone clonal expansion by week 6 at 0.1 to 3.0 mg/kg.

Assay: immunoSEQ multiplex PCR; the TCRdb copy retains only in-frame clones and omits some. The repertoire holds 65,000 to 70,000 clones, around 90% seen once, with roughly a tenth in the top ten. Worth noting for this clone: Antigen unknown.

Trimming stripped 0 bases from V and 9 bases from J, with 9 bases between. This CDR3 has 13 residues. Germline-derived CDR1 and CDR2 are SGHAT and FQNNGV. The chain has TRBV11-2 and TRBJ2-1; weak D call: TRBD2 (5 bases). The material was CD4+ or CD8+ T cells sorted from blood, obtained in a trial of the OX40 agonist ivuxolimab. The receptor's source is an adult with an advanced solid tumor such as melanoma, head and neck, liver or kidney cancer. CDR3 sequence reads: CASSLDLRGEQFF. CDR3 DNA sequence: TGTGCCAGCAGCTTAGATCTACGGGGTGAGCAGTTCTTC.